This is a list of T cell receptor beta chains from one sample in a study of T cells after yellow fever vaccination. TCRdb re-called the 5' RACE reads with MiXCR, one entry per CDR3 protein. Of 500,000 to 650,000 distinct CDR3 sequences listed, 12% are singletons. Sequenced material: PBMCs, taken on the day of the yellow fever booster vaccination. All receptors derive from a man aged 25 to 40 who received the YFV17D yellow fever vaccine. Both conserved end residues are part of each CDR3. D genes are given only for firm matches. The size entry is marked missing in some rows and otherwise reads once, few, many or a size class.

clone_size d_call j_call v_call cdr3_aa cdr3_nt
few - TRBJ2-7 TRBV20-1 CSAQDSLSYEQYF TGCAGTGCCCAGGACAGCCTCTCCTACGAGCAGTACTTC
few - TRBJ2-3 TRBV20-1 CSAGPRRSTDTQYF TGCAGTGCGGGACCCCGGAGGAGCACAGATACGCAGTATTTT
- - TRBJ2-1 TRBV18 CASSVSRGAYNEQFF TGTGCCAGCTCGGTGTCTCGCGGAGCCTACAATGAGCAGTTCTTC
- - TRBJ1-4 TRBV7-2 CASSLSLREKLFF TGTGCCAGCAGCTTATCTTTGCGGGAAAAACTGTTTTTT
- TRBD1 TRBJ1-6 TRBV10-1 CASGPDRSSPLHF TGCGCCAGCGGGCCGGACAGGAGTTCACCCCTCCACTTT
few - TRBJ2-3 TRBV6-1 CASIRFPDTQYF TGTGCCAGCATTAGATTTCCAGATACGCAGTATTTT
- - TRBJ1-1 TRBV20-1 CSAKYSQRYTEAFF TGCAGTGCAAAGTACTCCCAGAGGTACACTGAAGCTTTCTTT
- TRBD2 TRBJ2-1 TRBV20-1 CSASRGLLADNEQFF TGCAGTGCTAGTAGGGGGTTACTAGCGGACAATGAGCAGTTCTTC
- TRBD2 TRBJ2-1 TRBV27 CASRAGLAGEQFF TGTGCCAGCCGTGCGGGACTAGCGGGTGAGCAGTTCTTC
few TRBD1 TRBJ2-1 TRBV7-7 CASSDGQGGEQFF TGTGCTAGCAGCGACGGACAGGGTGGGGAGCAGTTCTTC
few TRBD1 TRBJ2-7 TRBV5-1 CASSNLGGSTYEQYF TGCGCCAGCAGCAATTTAGGGGGCTCGACCTACGAGCAGTACTTC
few - TRBJ2-1 TRBV15 CATSPLGPFGQFF TGTGCCACCAGCCCTCTCGGCCCCTTCGGGCAGTTCTTC
- TRBD2 TRBJ2-1 TRBV12-3/TRBV12-4 CASRRLATEQFF TGTGCCAGCAGGAGACTAGCGACTGAGCAGTTCTTC
few - TRBJ2-3 TRBV28 CASTSRYLDTDTQYF TGTGCCAGCACCTCGAGATATTTAGACACAGATACGCAGTATTTT
few - TRBJ2-5 TRBV5-4 CASSPRGGNDMNQYF TGTGCCAGCAGCCCGCGCGGCGGAAATGATATGAACCAGTACTTC
few - TRBJ2-3 TRBV10-3 CAISEFFGSSTDTQYF TGTGCCATCAGTGAGTTTTTCGGCAGCAGCACAGATACGCAGTATTTT
- TRBD2 TRBJ2-2 TRBV20-1 CSARSAGGTGELFF TGCAGTGCTAGATCAGCGGGAGGCACCGGGGAGCTGTTTTTT
- TRBD1 TRBJ2-5 TRBV10-2 CASTTGQSGAQYF TGCGCCAGCACTACGGGACAGTCAGGGGCCCAGTACTTC
- - TRBJ2-7 TRBV10-3 CATSGGGTVHEQYF TGTGCCACCAGCGGTGGGGGGACCGTCCACGAGCAGTACTTC
- - TRBJ2-5 TRBV5-1 CASSLQVERPETQYF TGCGCCAGCAGCTTACAGGTTGAGCGACCCGAGACCCAGTACTTC
few - TRBJ1-1 TRBV6-1 CASSQKPRNTEAFF TGTGCCAGCAGTCAAAAACCTAGAAACACTGAAGCTTTCTTT
few TRBD1 TRBJ2-7 TRBV10-3 CAILGQGDYEQYF TGTGCCATCCTAGGACAGGGAGACTACGAGCAGTACTTC
many TRBD1 TRBJ2-7 TRBV7-2 CASSSGTGPSSYEQYF TGTGCCAGCAGCTCGGGGACAGGGCCAAGCTCCTACGAGCAGTACTTC
few - TRBJ1-1 TRBV9 CASSVAQSITEAFF TGTGCCAGCAGCGTAGCGCAGAGCATAACTGAAGCTTTCTTT
few TRBD1 TRBJ2-7 TRBV7-8 CASSPRLGQSYEQYF TGTGCCAGCAGCCCAAGACTGGGACAGTCCTACGAGCAGTACTTC
few TRBD2 TRBJ2-1 TRBV19 CASSRLSGTSGSGAYNEQFF TGTGCCAGTTCTCGACTTTCCGGGACTAGCGGGAGTGGGGCCTACAATGAGCAGTTCTTC
once - TRBJ2-7 TRBV29-1 CSVRGNQRSEQYF TGCAGCGTGCGAGGGAACCAAAGGTCCGAGCAGTACTTC
many TRBD2 TRBJ2-1 TRBV6-5 CASSNTLAGGSNEQFF TGTGCCAGCAGTAACACCTTAGCGGGAGGGAGCAATGAGCAGTTCTTC
- TRBD1 TRBJ2-7 TRBV27 CASSRRGQLSYEQYF TGTGCCAGCAGTCGCAGGGGGCAATTGTCCTACGAGCAGTACTTC
few - TRBJ2-1 TRBV6-1 CASGTIAFNEQFF TGTGCCAGTGGGACAATAGCTTTCAATGAGCAGTTCTTC
- - TRBJ2-1 TRBV7-6 CASSPRVLAGNVNEQFF TGTGCCAGCAGCCCCAGGGTGCTAGCAGGGAACGTTAATGAGCAGTTCTTC
many - TRBJ1-2 TRBV20-1 CSAIDPYRSPGGYTF TGCAGTGCTATAGACCCATACAGATCTCCCGGTGGCTACACCTTC
- - TRBJ2-1 TRBV20-1 CSAKALGGLSSYNEQFF TGCAGTGCCAAAGCATTAGGCGGCCTCAGCTCCTACAATGAGCAGTTCTTC
- - TRBJ1-1 TRBV28 CASSYTGLTDFF TGTGCCAGCAGCTACACAGGGTTAACGGATTTCTTT
- TRBD2 TRBJ2-5 TRBV9 CASSVAGLAGRPTQYF TGTGCCAGCAGCGTAGCGGGGCTAGCGGGACGACCGACCCAGTACTTC
many - TRBJ2-2 TRBV12-3/TRBV12-4 CASTLGGNTGELFF TGTGCCAGCACTCTCGGGGGGAACACCGGGGAGCTGTTTTTT
many - TRBJ2-2 TRBV7-2 CASSLAASNTGELFF TGTGCCAGCAGCTTAGCGGCTAGCAACACCGGGGAGCTGTTTTTT
few - TRBJ2-3 TRBV12-3/TRBV12-4 CASRIGRDTQYF TGTGCCAGCAGGATAGGAAGAGATACGCAGTATTTT